These 30 T cell receptor beta chains were all obtained from the same sample, sequenced in a study of blood T cells in healthy people across ages. The second PCR ran roughly 6 to 11 cycles with a sample-barcoded 5' primer and J-beta primers. TCRdb re-derived calls from the 5' RACE reads in MiXCR, one entry per CDR3 protein. Among hundreds of thousands of distinct CDR3 sequences listed, more than 45% were seen once. Material for sequencing was blood. The receptor source for this set is a young man in good health.

V usage is TRBV6-5 and J usage is TRBJ2-7, with D unclear. The end of the DNA is better explained by TRBJ2-5, so the J call may be wrong. Looked up from germline, CDR1 is MNHEY and CDR2 is SVGAGI. The CDR3 has 11 residues. DNA for the CDR3: TGTGCCAGTCACGTTCCGGGGACCCAGTACTTC. Its protein product is CASHVPGTQYF.

The table lists this clonotype with a few counts. V usage is TRBV7-2 and J usage is TRBJ2-1; 7 nucleotides line up with TRBD2. Germline V gene sequence: CDR1 SGHTA, CDR2 FQGNSA. There are 15 residues in the CDR3. V lost 3 bases to trimming and J lost 5 bases; unmatched junction nucleotides: 7. In DNA form, the CDR3 reads TGTGCCAGCAGCTTCCGGCCTAGCGGTAACAATGAGCAGTTCTTC. Translation: CASSFRPSGNNEQFF.

The chain has TRBV7-2 and TRBJ1-5, with 10 nucleotides matching TRBD1. The CDR3 loop spans 16 amino acids. Losses at the gene ends were 2 bases for V and 4 bases for J; bases not matched to a gene: 5. CDR1 and CDR2 from the germline V gene are SGHTA and FQGNSA. Written as DNA, the CDR3 is TGTGCCAGCAGCTTAATGACAGGGGGCTCGAATCAGCCCCAGCATTTT. Translated: CASSLMTGGSNQPQHF.

The chain couples TRBV27 to TRBJ2-1; TRBD2 matches at 15 bases. The CDR3 has 17 amino acids. Per germline, CDR1 MNHEY and CDR2 SMNVEV (reference sequence). V lost 4 bases to trimming and J lost 10 bases; unmatched junction nucleotides: 11. In DNA form, the CDR3 reads TGTGCCAGCAGTTCTGTACCGGGACTAGCGGGGGGTGGGGAGCAGTTCTTC. This translates into CASSSVPGLAGGGEQFF.

The chain uses TRBV29-1 and TRBJ1-1; 7 positions agree with TRBD1. CDR1 is SQVTM, CDR2 ANQGSEA, per germline. J lost 6 bases, V lost 7 bases, and 11 bases had no gene match. CDR3 length equals 13 residues. CDR3 nucleotides: TGCAGCGGACAGGGAGGGGGTAGGGCTGAAGCTTTCTTT. Translated: CSGQGGGRAEAFF.

This clonotype was seen only once. The V call is TRBV6-2 or TRBV6-3, the J call TRBJ2-1, with TRBD2 matching over 7 bases. The CDR3 is made up of 14 amino acids. V was clipped by 7 bases and J by 6 bases; unmatched bases: 9. From germline, CDR1 is MNHEY and CDR2 SVGEGT. The chain's CDR3 is CASMGGGPGNEQFF. The CDR3 bases are TGTGCCAGCATGGGGGGAGGGCCCGGCAATGAGCAGTTCTTC.

Comment on this clonotype: This sequence may be a read error, since a much larger clone differs from it by one base. The chain carries TRBV20-1 and TRBJ2-5; tentatively, D is TRBD1 or TRBD2 (5 bases each). The better agreement between TRBJ2-7 and the DNA end casts doubt on the J call. Germline CDR1 reads DFQATT; CDR2 reads SNEGSKA (reference sequence). The CDR3 is made up of 13 amino acids. The CDR3 DNA reads TGCAGTGAAGTGGGGGACCTAAGCTACGAGCAGTACTTC. It translates to CSEVGDLSYEQYF.

This chain joins TRBV20-1 and TRBJ1-6; D remains unclear. The V gene lost 3 bases and the J gene lost 6 bases, with 6 bases spanning the gap. Germline values: CDR1 DFQATT, CDR2 SNEGSKA (reference sequence). CDR3 length: 12 residues. The CDR3 bases are TGCAGTGCTAGCTCGGGTAATTCACCCCTCCACTTT. The encoded protein is CSASSGNSPLHF.

The chain is built from TRBV6-5 and TRBJ2-7; the match to TRBD2 covers 7 bases. CDR3 length equals 15 residues. V dropped 1 base and J dropped 3; count of bases not matched to a gene: 6. Germline V CDR1 and CDR2: MNHEY, SVGAGI. The CDR3 region is CASSYYTSEGYEQYF. The CDR3 bases are TGTGCCAGCAGTTACTATACTAGCGAGGGCTACGAGCAGTACTTC.

This clonotype was counted between two and nine times. The chain joins TRBV15 to TRBJ1-2, with a possible D match to TRBD1 (5 bases). The CDR3 contains 15 residues. V was pared by 5 bases and J by 4 bases, with 17 bases between. The germline gives CDR1 LNHNV, CDR2 YYDKDF (reference sequence). DNA of the CDR3: TGTGCCACCAGCCCAACGGGGACGGCTGGCTATGGCTACACCTTC. Its translation: CATSPTGTAGYGYTF.

The chain employs TRBV7-9 and TRBJ1-2; D is undetermined. V was cut by 4 bases and J by 3 bases, with 15 bases left in between. The CDR3 runs 15 residues. Looked up from germline, CDR1 is SEHNR and CDR2 is FQNEAQ (reference sequence). The chain's CDR3 is CASSSGPRGDYGYTF. The DNA for the CDR3 is TGTGCCAGCAGCTCCGGGCCCCGAGGAGACTATGGCTACACCTTC.

J is TRBJ2-1 and V is TRBV20-1, with 8 bases matching TRBD2. Trimming took 0 bases from V and 6 from J; bases not matched to a gene: 7. This CDR3 is 15 amino acids long. CDR1 is DFQATT, CDR2 SNEGSKA, per germline (reference sequence). CDR3 sequence: CSARDGLAGFNEQFF. CDR3 nucleotide sequence: TGCAGTGCTAGAGACGGCCTAGCGGGCTTCAATGAGCAGTTCTTC.

The chain has TRBV12-3 or TRBV12-4 and TRBJ1-2; TRBD1 agrees at 7 bases. The J segment lost 6 bases and the V segment lost 6 bases, leaving 10 bases of the junction unmatched. The CDR3 spans 14 residues. The CDR3 bases are TGTGCCAGCAGCAGACACCAGGGGGAAGATGGCTACACCTTC. Amino acids: CASSRHQGEDGYTF.

J is TRBJ2-5 and V is TRBV7-2; D remains ambiguous. V was pared by 5 bases and J by 5 bases, with 12 bases between. Germline-derived CDR1 and CDR2 are SGHTA and FQGNSA. The CDR3 contains 13 residues. The CDR3 DNA sequence: TGTGCCAGCAGCCTAGTCCAATGGGAGACCCAGTACTTC. It encodes CASSLVQWETQYF. The entire variable domain, with the rest obtained from reference TRBV7-2 and TRBJ2-5, is as follows: GAGVSQSPSNKVTEKGKDVELRCDPISGHTALYWYRQSLGQGLEFLIYFQGNSAPDKSGLPSDRFSAERTGGSVSTLTIQRTQQEDSAVYLCASSLVQWETQYFGPGTRLLVL.

The table lists this clonotype with a few counts. The chain recombines TRBV20-1 with TRBJ1-2; D is perhaps TRBD1 (5 bases). V was trimmed by 5 bases and J by 0 bases, leaving 10 bases between them. The CDR3 is 13 residues long. The germline gives CDR1 DFQATT, CDR2 SNEGSKA (reference sequence). The CDR3: CSAWGSPNYGYTF. For the CDR3, the DNA is TGCAGTGCTTGGGGGTCCCCTAACTATGGCTACACCTTC.

The chain recombines TRBV29-1 with TRBJ2-1; D remains ambiguous. Trimming cost V 7 bases and J 6 bases, with 10 bases left between them. Germline V CDR1 and CDR2: SQVTM, ANQGSEA. The CDR3 totals 11 residues. CDR3 in DNA: TGCAGCGCCGGGTCCCTCAATGAGCAGTTCTTC. This gives the protein CSAGSLNEQFF.

This clonotype was seen once. This chain uses TRBV25-1 with TRBJ2-7, with a tentative D call TRBD1 (5 bases). V was shortened by 4 bases and J by 0 bases, with 13 bases between the two germline ends. Per germline, CDR1 MGHDK and CDR2 SYGVNS. The CDR3 is 15 amino acids. The CDR3 DNA reads TGTGCCAGCAGTGGCCCTCAGGGATCCTCCTACGAGCAGTACTTC. Translation gives CASSGPQGSSYEQYF.

There are a few counts of this clonotype. This chain links TRBV7-9 with TRBJ1-4; 7 positions agree with TRBD1. This CDR3 is 15 amino acids long. V was clipped by 1 base and J by 5 bases; unmatched bases: 4. CDR1 is SEHNR, CDR2 FQNEAQ, per germline (reference sequence). DNA of the CDR3: TGTGCCAGCAGCTTAGTTGTGACAGGGAATGAAAAACTGTTTTTT. It encodes CASSLVVTGNEKLFF.

This clonotype was observed a handful of times. The V call is TRBV20-1, the J call TRBJ2-3; 8 bases fit TRBD2. Germline CDR1 DFQATT, CDR2 SNEGSKA (reference sequence). The CDR3 contains 15 residues. V trimming: 3 bases; J trimming: 4 bases; junction bases outside the gene matches: 9. CDR3 region: CSASRSGSGADTQYF. CDR3 in DNA: TGCAGTGCTAGTAGGAGCGGGAGCGGTGCAGATACGCAGTATTTT.

In this sample, this clonotype turned up a few times. The chain joins TRBV7-8 to TRBJ1-2, with 10 bases identical to TRBD1. V shed 5 bases and J 1 base; nucleotides not matched to a gene: 10. The CDR3 consists of 17 residues. Germline CDR1 SGHVS, CDR2 FQNEAQ. The CDR3 loop reads CASSLRGQGIINYGYTF. In DNA form, the CDR3 reads TGTGCCAGCAGCCTCAGGGGACAGGGGATTATTAACTATGGCTACACCTTC.

This chain joins TRBV4-2 and TRBJ2-4; either TRBD1 or TRBD2 may supply D (6 bases each). The J call may be incorrect, as the DNA end agrees better with TRBJ2-7. This CDR3 has 15 residues. CDR1 and CDR2 (germline): LGHNA, YNFKEQ. CDR3 region: CASSPGAGFRYEQYF. In DNA, the CDR3 is TGTGCCAGCAGCCCGGGGGCAGGGTTTAGGTACGAGCAGTACTTC.

The rearrangement joins TRBV4-2 to TRBJ2-5; the match to TRBD2 covers 7 bases. J gave up 2 bases and V 2 bases, and 14 bases lay outside the gene matches. This CDR3 region has 18 residues. The germline V gene has CDR1 LGHNA and CDR2 YNFKEQ. CDR3: CASSQKAGEGATQETQYF. CDR3 nucleotide sequence: TGTGCCAGCAGCCAAAAGGCGGGGGAGGGAGCCACGCAAGAGACCCAGTACTTC.

This chain uses TRBV3-1 with TRBJ1-1; D is undetermined. Germline V gene lookup returns CDR1 LGHDT and CDR2 YNNKEL (reference sequence). The CDR3 sequence is 14 residues long. V shed 2 bases and J shed 1 base, with 8 bases lying between them. CDR3 coding DNA: TGTGCCAGCAGCCAACGACCGCGGAACACTGAAGCTTTCTTT. Residues: CASSQRPRNTEAFF.

The chain joins TRBV20-1 to TRBJ2-5; D gene ambiguous. The CDR3 sequence is 12 residues long. V was cut by 7 bases and J by 7 bases, with 16 bases left in between. Germline V CDR1 and CDR2: DFQATT, SNEGSKA (reference sequence). The CDR3 DNA reads TGCAGTGTTAGGGAAGGGATGCGGACCCAGTACTTC. It encodes CSVREGMRTQYF.

The chain has TRBV7-2 and TRBJ2-1; TRBD2 agrees at 7 bases. This CDR3 has 15 amino acids. Germline V lookup: CDR1 SGHTA, CDR2 FQGNSA. Germline trimming cut 3 bases from V and 2 bases from J; bases unmatched to any gene: 4. CDR3 DNA sequence: TGTGCCAGCAGCTTCAGGCGGGAGACCTACAATGAGCAGTTCTTC. Its translation is CASSFRRETYNEQFF.

This chain connects TRBV7-8 to TRBJ2-5; D is ambiguous. This CDR3 has 17 residues. Trimming shortened V by 1 base and J by 9 bases, and 24 bases separated the two germline ends. Per germline, CDR1 SGHVS and CDR2 FQNEAQ. The CDR3 is CASSLEIISSLRLAQYF. CDR3 coding DNA: TGTGCCAGCAGCTTAGAGATCATCTCGAGCCTCCGTTTGGCCCAGTACTTC. Full variable domain (missing parts from reference TRBV7-8 and TRBJ2-5): GAGVSQSPRYKVAKRGQDVALRCDPISGHVSLFWYQQALGQGPEFLTYFQNEAQLDKSGLPSDRFFAERPEGSVSTLKIQRTQQEDSAVYLCASSLEIISSLRLAQYFGPGTRLLVL.

As DNA, the CDR3 is TGCAGTGCTAGAGGGGGACAGTCCCCGTACTACGAGCAGTACTTC. Translated, it gives CSARGGQSPYYEQYF. The rearrangement links TRBV20-1 to TRBJ2-7; 7 bases are shared with TRBD1. V was clipped by 1 base and J by 3 bases; unmatched bases: 9. The germline V gene encodes CDR1 DFQATT and CDR2 SNEGSKA (reference sequence). The CDR3 runs to 15 residues.

This chain joins TRBV3-1 and TRBJ2-3, with a weak D call TRBD2 (6 bases). V was shortened by 4 bases and J by 3 bases, with 14 bases between the two germline ends. The germline V gene encodes CDR1 LGHDT and CDR2 YNNKEL (reference sequence). The CDR3 consists of 15 residues. The CDR3 sequence: CASSRSGESTDTQYF. CDR3 nucleotide sequence: TGTGCCAGCAGCCGATCGGGGGAGTCTACAGATACGCAGTATTTT.

This clonotype occurred a few times. The CDR3 bases are TGTGCCATCAGTGACCTGACTAGCGGCAATGAGCAGTTCTTC. As protein: CAISDLTSGNEQFF. This chain links TRBV10-3 with TRBJ2-1; 9 bases match TRBD2. This CDR3 comprises 14 residues. Germline V gene data show CDR1 as ENHRY and CDR2 as SYGVKD. The V gene end was trimmed by 3 bases and the J gene end by 6 bases; junction bases not matched to a gene: 3.

This clonotype was seen a few times. V usage is TRBV10-3 and J usage is TRBJ1-6; D not certain. The CDR3 covers 15 residues. With 4 bases removed from V and 0 bases from J, the gap between germline ends came to 7 bases. Germline V lookup: CDR1 ENHRY, CDR2 SYGVKD. CDR3 sequence reads: CAISGGSSYNSPLHF. For the CDR3, the DNA is TGTGCCATCAGTGGCGGCAGCTCCTATAATTCACCCCTCCACTTT.